The 6 T cell receptor beta chains reported below all come from one sample, sequenced in a study of molecular identifiers for immune sequencing clone quantification. TCRdb recomputed calls from the PCR reads with MiXCR, one row per CDR3 protein. The profile shows about half a million distinct CDR3 sequences, 20% to 25% of them singletons. Specimen: naive CD8+ T cells from blood, with Jurkat cell RNA spiked in. The sample's subset: FACS-sorted CD8+CD4-CCR7+CD45RA+ naive T cells. All receptors come from a human donor in good health. Some libraries in this study had Jurkat cell RNA spiked in.

With regard to this clonotype: A much more abundant neighbour one base away suggests this may be a read error. The missing conserved phenylalanine or tryptophan at the end of this CDR3 makes a read error likely. For the CDR3, the DNA is TGTGCCAGCAGCGTAGTGCAGGTCGGAAGCTATGGCTACACCCTC. As protein: CASSVVQVGSYGYTL. The chain employs TRBV9 and TRBJ1-2; D not resolved. The CDR3 runs to 15 residues. CDR1 is SGDLS, CDR2 YYNGEE, per germline. Trimming cost V 0 bases and J 4 bases, with 13 bases left between them.

This clonotype was observed many times. V and J are TRBV10-3 and TRBJ1-1; tentatively, D is TRBD1 (6 bases). Looked up from germline, CDR1 is ENHRY and CDR2 is SYGVKD. This CDR3 has 13 amino acids. Trimming took 4 bases from V and 1 from J, leaving 7 bases between them. For the CDR3, the DNA is TGTGCCATCAGTGCAGGGGAGAACACTGAAGCTTTCTTT. Translated, it gives CAISAGENTEAFF.

Only a few counts were recorded for this clonotype. This chain's CDR3 is CASSPARGRHPNTEAFF. The CDR3 nucleotides read TGTGCCAGCAGTCCCGCGCGGGGCAGGCACCCGAACACTGAAGCTTTCTTT. This chain uses TRBV27 with TRBJ1-1, with D possibly matching TRBD1 (5 bases). The CDR3 has 17 residues. V lost 5 bases and J 1 base, leaving 20 bases between the germline ends. Germline V gene lookup returns CDR1 MNHEY and CDR2 SMNVEV (reference sequence).

The chain employs TRBV5-1 and TRBJ2-7, with D perhaps TRBD2 (5 bases). CDR1 is SGHRS and CDR2 is YFSETQ in the germline V gene. Trimming cost V 6 bases and J 1 base, with 14 bases left between them. CDR3 size: 14 residues. CDR3 in DNA: TGCGCCAGCACCCCGGGGTACACTTCCTACGAGCAGTACTTC. This translates into CASTPGYTSYEQYF. Drawing the rest from reference TRBV5-1 and TRBJ2-7, the complete variable domain is KAGVTQTPRYLIKTRGQQVTLSCSPISGHRSVSWYQQTPGQGLQFLFEYFSETQRNKGNFPGRFSGRQFSNSRSEMNVSTLELGDSALYLCASTPGYTSYEQYFGPGTRLTVT.

This clonotype showed up just a few times. This chain uses TRBV28 with TRBJ2-7; a possible D gene is TRBD1 (6 bases). Trimming left V 3 bases short and J 1 base short, with 13 bases between. The CDR3 is 15 residues long. From germline, CDR1 is MDHEN and CDR2 SYDVKM. The CDR3 DNA reads TGTGCCAGCAGTTTTCGGGGACACCGATCCTACGAGCAGTACTTC. Protein product: CASSFRGHRSYEQYF.

The chain carries TRBV5-3 and TRBJ2-1; the D gene is possibly TRBD1 (5 bases). TRBV5-3 is known as an ORF, though its function is uncertain. The length of the CDR3 is 18 residues. V was shortened by 8 bases and J by 4 bases, with 28 bases between the two germline ends. CDR3 amino acids: CASSPKVIQGLGYNEQFF. The CDR3 DNA reads TGTGCCAGCAGCCCGAAGGTTATTCAGGGTCTGGGGTACAATGAGCAGTTCTTC.